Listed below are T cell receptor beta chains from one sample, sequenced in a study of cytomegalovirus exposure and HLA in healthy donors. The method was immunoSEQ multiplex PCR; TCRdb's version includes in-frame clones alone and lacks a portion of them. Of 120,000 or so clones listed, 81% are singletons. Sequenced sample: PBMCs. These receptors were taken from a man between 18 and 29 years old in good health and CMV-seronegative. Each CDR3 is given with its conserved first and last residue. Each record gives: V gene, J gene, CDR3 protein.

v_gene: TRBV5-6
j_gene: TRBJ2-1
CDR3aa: CASSLGATYNEQFF

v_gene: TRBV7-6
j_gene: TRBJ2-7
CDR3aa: CASSLAGGVDGEQYF

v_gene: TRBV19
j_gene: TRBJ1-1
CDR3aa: CASTDGGINTEAFF

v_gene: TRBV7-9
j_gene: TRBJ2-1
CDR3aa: CASIAGINEQFF

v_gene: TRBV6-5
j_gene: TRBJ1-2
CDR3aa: CASRSGTGGGYTF

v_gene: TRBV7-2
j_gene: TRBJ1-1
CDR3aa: CASSFGGRTEAFF

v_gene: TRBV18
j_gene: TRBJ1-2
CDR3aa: CASSQDRDYGYTF

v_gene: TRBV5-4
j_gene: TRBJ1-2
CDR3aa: CASSLRTGGYGYTF

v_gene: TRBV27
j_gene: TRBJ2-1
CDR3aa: CASSLYHRRDRGSYNEQFF

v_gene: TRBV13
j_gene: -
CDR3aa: CASSTGAGEQYF

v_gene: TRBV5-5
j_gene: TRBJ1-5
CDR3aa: CASSLAGMGQPQHF

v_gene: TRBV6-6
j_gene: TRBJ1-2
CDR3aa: CASSLRPGQGTGYTF

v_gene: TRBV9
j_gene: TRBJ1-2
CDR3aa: CASSTSGETGGAYGYTF

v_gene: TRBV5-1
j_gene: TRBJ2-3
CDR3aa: CASSRRGTDTQYF

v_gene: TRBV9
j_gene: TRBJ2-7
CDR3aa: CASRYNRRQYF

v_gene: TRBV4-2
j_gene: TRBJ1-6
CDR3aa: CASSQDRGQTNSPLHF

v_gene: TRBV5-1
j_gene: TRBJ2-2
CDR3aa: CASSVTAAKAGELFF

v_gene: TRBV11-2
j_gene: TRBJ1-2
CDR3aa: CASSLGSGTGPYGYTF

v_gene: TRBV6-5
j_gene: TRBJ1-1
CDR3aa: CASRLDRGNTEAFF

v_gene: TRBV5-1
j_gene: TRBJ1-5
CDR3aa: CASSLTGINQPQHF

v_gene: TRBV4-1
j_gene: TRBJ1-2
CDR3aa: CASSQVGAGYGYTF

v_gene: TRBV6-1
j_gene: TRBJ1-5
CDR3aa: CASRSKRVGQPQHF